This T cell receptor beta chain was obtained from a study of T cells in Graves' hyperthyroidism and ophthalmopathy. TCR beta CDR3 sequences were amplified from RNA transcripts. A set of HTBI primers served as the primers for a first-round RT-PCR of the TCR CDR3. TCRdb re-derived calls from the multiplex PCR reads in MiXCR, one entry per CDR3 protein. The sample records around 620,000 distinct CDR3 sequences, 13% to 15% being singletons. There are a few counts of this clonotype. Its matching antigen is unknown. The study's findings and limits: Before onset, ophthalmopathy was predicted by the model a median around 6 months earlier.

The source is a woman aged 18-35 years with Graves' ophthalmopathy. Sequencing was performed on blood.

This CDR3 is CATSDFGGPSYGYTF. The CDR3 DNA sequence: TGTGCCACCAGTGATTTCGGGGGCCCTAGCTATGGCTACACCTTC. The chain links TRBV24-1 to TRBJ1-2; D possibly corresponds to TRBD1 (6 bases). The CDR3 length is 15 residues. The germline CDR1 and CDR2 sequences are KGHDR and SFDVKD. V was cut by 1 base and J by 4 bases, with 12 bases left in between.